What follows are 22 T cell receptor beta chains derived from one specimen sequenced in a study of OX40 agonist ivuxolimab in advanced cancers. Profiling relied on immunoSEQ multiplex PCR, and the TCRdb table lists in-frame clones only, not all of them. The sample shows over 75,000 clones, 85% to 95% of them seen only once. The sequencing here drew on CD4+ or CD8+ T cells sorted from blood, taken in a trial of the OX40 agonist ivuxolimab. The source is an adult with an advanced solid tumor such as melanoma, head and neck, liver or kidney cancer.

This clone came up once. The chain has TRBV7-5 and TRBJ1-3. TRBV7-5 is a pseudogene locus. The CDR3 loop spans 15 amino acids. CDR3 region: CVRSLLVTAGNTIYF. The CDR3 nucleotides read TGTGTCAGAAGCTTACTCGTGACCGCTGGAAACACCATATATTTT.

This clone showed up just a few times. The rearrangement joins TRBV9 to TRBJ2-7; perhaps TRBD2 as D (5 bases). V was pared by 0 bases and J by 4 bases, with 11 bases between. Germline V lookup: CDR1 SGDLS, CDR2 YYNGEE. The CDR3 is 14 residues long. The CDR3 region is CASSVGERAYEQYF. DNA for the CDR3: TGTGCCAGCAGCGTAGGGGAGAGGGCTTACGAGCAGTACTTC.

The chain is built from TRBV5-8 and TRBJ2-3; D might be TRBD1 or TRBD2, each matching 5 bases. V was cut by 2 bases and J by 6 bases, with 13 bases left in between. In germline, CDR1 is SGHTS, CDR2 YDEGEE. The CDR3 totals 14 residues. The CDR3 coding sequence is TGTGCCAGCAGCTTTCAGGGAACTAGGGATACGCAGTATTTT. It specifies CASSFQGTRDTQYF. Variable domain in full (rest from reference TRBV5-8 and TRBJ2-3): EAGVTQSPTHLIKTRGQQATLRCSPISGHTSVYWYQQALGLGLQFLLWYDEGEERNRGNFPPRFSGRQFPNYSSELNVNALELEDSALYLCASSFQGTRDTQYFGPGTRLTVL.

The chain is built from TRBV6-6 and TRBJ2-2; 11 nucleotides line up with TRBD1. Trimming removed 7 bases from V and 4 bases from J; junction bases left unmatched: 2. Germline loops: CDR1 MNHNY, CDR2 SVGAGI (reference sequence). This CDR3 has 14 amino acids. CDR3 sequence reads: CASIGTGGTGELFF. The CDR3 DNA sequence: TGTGCCAGCATAGGGACAGGGGGCACCGGGGAGCTGTTTTTT.

The V call is TRBV19, the J call TRBJ2-2; 9 nucleotides align to TRBD2. The V segment lost 5 bases and the J segment 1 base; nucleotides outside the gene matches: 2. The germline gives CDR1 LNHDA, CDR2 SQIVND (reference sequence). This CDR3 contains 15 residues. CDR3 sequence (DNA): TGTGCCAGTAGTCTTAGCGGGGGGAACACCGGGGAGCTGTTTTTT. It codes for CASSLSGGNTGELFF.

This chain uses TRBV4-3 with TRBJ1-1, with D hard to call. CDR1 and CDR2 from the germline V gene are LGHNA and YSLEER. This CDR3 is built from 14 residues. Deletions cut 0 bases from V and 1 base from J, with 6 bases between. CDR3 region: CASSQDYWNTEAFF. The DNA of the CDR3 is TGCGCCAGCAGCCAAGATTATTGGAACACTGAAGCTTTCTTT.

The chain is built from TRBV6-5 and TRBJ2-1; 8 nucleotides agree with TRBD2. CDR1 and CDR2 from the germline V gene are MNHEY and SVGAGI. The CDR3 is 14 residues long. The V segment lost 10 bases and the J segment 1 base; nucleotides outside the gene matches: 6. CDR3 in DNA: TGTGCCATTCAGCGGGGGAGGTCCTACAATGAGCAGTTCTTC. Translated, it gives CAIQRGRSYNEQFF.

The chain has TRBV5-1 and TRBJ2-5; D may be TRBD1 (6 bases). Germline V gene data show CDR1 as SGHRS and CDR2 as YFSETQ. This CDR3 has 15 amino acids. Trimming left V 0 bases short and J 2 bases short, with 11 bases between. The CDR3 nucleotides are TGCGCCAGCAGCTTGGGACAGGTCCTTCAAGAGACCCAGTACTTC. It translates to CASSLGQVLQETQYF.

The V gene is TRBV9, the J gene TRBJ2-7; the D is unclear. V lost 4 bases to trimming and J lost 2 bases, with 7 bases between them. The CDR3 extends over 12 amino acids. The V gene's germline CDR1 is SGDLS and CDR2 YYNGEE. The CDR3 region has the DNA TGTGCCAGCAGCCTCGACGCCTACGAGCAGTACTTC. It specifies CASSLDAYEQYF.

The chain is built from TRBV6-5 and TRBJ1-4; TRBD1 aligns across 9 bases. Germline values: CDR1 MNHEY, CDR2 SVGAGI. The CDR3 has 15 residues. With 2 bases clipped from V and 5 bases from J, the junction kept 3 bases outside the gene matches. The CDR3 loop reads CASSYLGTGNEKLFF. In nucleotides, the CDR3 is TGTGCCAGCAGTTACCTCGGGACAGGGAATGAAAAACTGTTTTTT.

This clone was counted only a few times. This chain links TRBV5-4 with TRBJ2-7, with 7 positions matching TRBD1. Germline V gene data show CDR1 as SGHNT and CDR2 as YYREEE (reference sequence). Unmatched junction bases numbered 12, after V lost 0 bases and J lost 3 bases. The CDR3 extends over 17 amino acids. The CDR3 DNA reads TGTGCCAGCAGCTTGGGTAGGTTCACAGGGGATAACTACGAGCAGTACTTC. Protein product: CASSLGRFTGDNYEQYF.

This chain links TRBV12-5 with TRBJ2-3; 10 nucleotides match TRBD2. CDR3 length equals 15 residues. Germline V lookup: CDR1 LGHNT, CDR2 FRNRAP. The junction had 3 bases not matched to a gene; V was cut back by 1 base and J by 5 bases. CDR3 sequence (DNA): TGTGCTAGTGGTTTGGGAGCGGGAGGGGGAGATACGCAGTATTTT. Amino acids: CASGLGAGGGDTQYF.

This chain joins TRBV28 and TRBJ1-5; a weak D match, TRBD1 (6 bases). CDR3 length: 13 residues. CDR1 is MDHEN and CDR2 is SYDVKM in the germline V gene. V lost 8 bases and J lost 0, with 8 bases in between. The CDR3 DNA reads as TGTGCCAGCGACAGGCATAGCAATCAGCCCCAGCATTTT. It encodes CASDRHSNQPQHF.

V gene TRBV11-2 combines with J gene TRBJ1-2; 7 bases are a match to TRBD1. CDR3 length: 14 residues. Per germline, CDR1 SGHAT and CDR2 FQNNGV. Trimming at V came to 5 bases and at J to 3 bases, leaving 6 bases not matched to a gene. CDR3 bases: TGTGCCAGCAGCCACCATCAGGGGGACTATGGCTACACCTTC. It specifies CASSHHQGDYGYTF.

The chain couples TRBV2 to TRBJ2-1; D gene unclear. The germline gives CDR1 SNHLY, CDR2 FYNNEI. This CDR3 has 11 amino acids. Trimming took off 5 bases at V and 3 bases at J, with 2 bases between the two ends. CDR3 amino acids: CASSLYNEQFF. The CDR3 nucleotides read TGTGCCAGCAGTCTCTACAATGAGCAGTTCTTC.

This clone appeared once. In nucleotides, the CDR3 is TGTGCCAGCTCTCGGGGCCTGGGAGAGACCCAGTACTTC. Translated: CASSRGLGETQYF. V is TRBV18 and J is TRBJ2-5; D possibly matches TRBD1 or TRBD2 (5 bases each). Germline loops: CDR1 KGHSH, CDR2 LQKENI. V lost 6 bases, J lost 4 bases, and 12 bases lay in between. The CDR3 extends over 13 amino acids.

The chain has TRBV7-2 and TRBJ2-5; D not resolved. V was clipped by 3 bases and J by 0 bases, with 8 bases between them. The CDR3 extends over 14 amino acids. Germline-derived CDR1 and CDR2 are SGHTA and FQGNSA. CDR3 sequence reads: CASSFDGYQETQYF. The CDR3 coding sequence is TGTGCCAGCAGCTTCGACGGATACCAAGAGACCCAGTACTTC.

Only a few counts were recorded for this clone. The chain joins TRBV5-1 to TRBJ1-2; TRBD1 might be the D (6 bases). The V and J ends lost 3 bases and 6 bases respectively, with 18 bases between them. The CDR3 consists of 15 residues. Germline assignment: CDR1 SGHRS and CDR2 YFSETQ. The CDR3 region has the DNA TGCGCCAGCAGCTCCCAGGGGAAGAATAGCGATGGCTACACCTTC. It is translated as CASSSQGKNSDGYTF.

This chain uses TRBV2 with TRBJ1-1; tentative D call: TRBD1 (5 bases). Trimming removed 6 bases at V and 4 bases at J, with 15 bases between. CDR1 and CDR2 (germline): SNHLY, FYNNEI. The CDR3 sequence is 14 residues long. The CDR3 protein is CASSLERGITEAFF. Written as DNA, the CDR3 is TGTGCCAGCAGCCTCGAAAGGGGCATCACTGAAGCTTTCTTT.

This rearrangement joins TRBV7-3 to TRBJ2-7; 9 bases align to TRBD1. This CDR3 is 13 amino acids long. From germline, CDR1 is SGHTA and CDR2 FQGTGA. The J segment lost 2 bases and the V segment lost 6 bases, leaving 2 bases of the junction unmatched. The CDR3 DNA reads TGTGCCAGCAGGGGGACAGGGACCTACGAGCAGTACTTC. Translation: CASRGTGTYEQYF.

The chain has TRBV11-2 and TRBJ1-3; tentative D call: TRBD1 (6 bases). From germline, CDR1 is SGHAT and CDR2 FQNNGV. This CDR3 spans 15 amino acids. V was cut by 5 bases and J by 2 bases, with 13 bases left in between. The CDR3 loop is CASSPDRGAGNTIYF. The CDR3 DNA sequence: TGTGCCAGCAGCCCGGATAGGGGGGCTGGAAACACCATATATTTT.

The table lists this clone with a count of one. The chain employs TRBV5-1 and TRBJ1-2; D is ambiguous. CDR3 size: 14 residues. V dropped 5 bases and J dropped 4 bases, with 15 bases sitting between them. Per the germline V gene, CDR1 is SGHRS and CDR2 is YFSETQ. Written as DNA, the CDR3 is TGCGCCAGCAGGCCAGCTTATCGTTTCTATGGCTACACCTTC. It translates to CASRPAYRFYGYTF.